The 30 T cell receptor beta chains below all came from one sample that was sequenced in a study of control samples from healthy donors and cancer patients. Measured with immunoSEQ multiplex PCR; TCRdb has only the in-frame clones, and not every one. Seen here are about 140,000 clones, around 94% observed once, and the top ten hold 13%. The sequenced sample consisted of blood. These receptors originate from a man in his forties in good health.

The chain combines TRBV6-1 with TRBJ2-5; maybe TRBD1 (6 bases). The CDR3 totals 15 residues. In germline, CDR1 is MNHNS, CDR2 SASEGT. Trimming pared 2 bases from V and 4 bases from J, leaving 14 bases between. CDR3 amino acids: CASSESRTALETQYF. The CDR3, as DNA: TGTGCCAGCAGTGAAAGCCGGACAGCCCTAGAGACCCAGTACTTC.

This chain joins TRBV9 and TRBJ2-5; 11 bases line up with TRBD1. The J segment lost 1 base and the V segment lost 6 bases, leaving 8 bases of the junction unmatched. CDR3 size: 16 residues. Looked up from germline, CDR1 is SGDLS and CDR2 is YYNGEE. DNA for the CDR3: TGTGCCAGCACCCTCGTGGGGACAGGGGGCCAAGAGACCCAGTACTTC. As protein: CASTLVGTGGQETQYF. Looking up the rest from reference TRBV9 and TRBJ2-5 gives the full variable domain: DSGVTQTPKHLITATGQRVTLRCSPRSGDLSVYWYQQSLDQGLQFLIQYYNGEERAKGNILERFSAQQFPDLHSELNLSSLELGDSALYFCASTLVGTGGQETQYFGPGTRLLVL.

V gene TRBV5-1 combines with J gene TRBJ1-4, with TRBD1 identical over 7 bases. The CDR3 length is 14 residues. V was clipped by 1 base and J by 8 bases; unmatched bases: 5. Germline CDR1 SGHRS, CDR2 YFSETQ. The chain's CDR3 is CASSLSGQQEKLFF. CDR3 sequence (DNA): TGCGCCAGCAGCTTGTCGGGACAGCAGGAAAAACTGTTTTTT.

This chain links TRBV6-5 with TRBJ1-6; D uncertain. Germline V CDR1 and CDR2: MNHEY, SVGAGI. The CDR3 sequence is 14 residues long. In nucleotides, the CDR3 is TGTGCAGCCAGGATTAGCTCCTATAATTCACCCCTCCACTTT. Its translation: CAARISSYNSPLHF.

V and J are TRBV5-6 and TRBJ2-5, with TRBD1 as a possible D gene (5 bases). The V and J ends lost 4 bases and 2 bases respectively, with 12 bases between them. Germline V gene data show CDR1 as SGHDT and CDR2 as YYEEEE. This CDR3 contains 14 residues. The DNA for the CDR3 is TGTGCCAGCAGCCTGGACACCTTTCAAGAGACCCAGTACTTC. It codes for CASSLDTFQETQYF. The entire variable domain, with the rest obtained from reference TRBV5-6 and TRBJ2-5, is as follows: DAGVTQSPTHLIKTRGQQVTLRCSPKSGHDTVSWYQQALGQGPQFIFQYYEEEERQRGNFPDRFSGHQFPNYSSELNVNALLLGDSALYLCASSLDTFQETQYFGPGTRLLVL.

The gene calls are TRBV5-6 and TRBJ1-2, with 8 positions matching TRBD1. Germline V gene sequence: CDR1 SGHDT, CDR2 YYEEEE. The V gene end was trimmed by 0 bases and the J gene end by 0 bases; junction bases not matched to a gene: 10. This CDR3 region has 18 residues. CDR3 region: CASSLGPGQVETNYGYTF. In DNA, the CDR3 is TGTGCCAGCAGCTTGGGACCGGGACAGGTGGAAACTAACTATGGCTACACCTTC.

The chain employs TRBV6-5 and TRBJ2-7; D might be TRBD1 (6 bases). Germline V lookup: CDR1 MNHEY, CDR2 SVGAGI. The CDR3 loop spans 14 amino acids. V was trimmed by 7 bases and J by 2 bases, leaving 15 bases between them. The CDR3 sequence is CASTDPDSTYEQYF. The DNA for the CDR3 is TGTGCCAGCACGGATCCGGACAGCACCTACGAGCAGTACTTC.

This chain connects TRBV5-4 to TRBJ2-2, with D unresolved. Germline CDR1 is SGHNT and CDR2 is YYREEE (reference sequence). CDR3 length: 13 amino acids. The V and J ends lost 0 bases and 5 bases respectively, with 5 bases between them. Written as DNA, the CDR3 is TGTGCCAGCAGCTTGGAGCGTACCGGGGAGCTGTTTTTT. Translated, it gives CASSLERTGELFF.

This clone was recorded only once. Written as DNA, the CDR3 is TGTGCCAGCAGCTTAGGGGGGGCCGTGACAGATACGCAGTATTTT. It yields the protein CASSLGGAVTDTQYF. This rearrangement joins TRBV13 to TRBJ2-3; D might be TRBD1 (6 bases). The V gene's germline CDR1 is PRHDT and CDR2 FYEKMQ (reference sequence). The length of the CDR3 is 15 residues. The V and J ends lost 0 bases and 3 bases respectively, with 10 bases between them.

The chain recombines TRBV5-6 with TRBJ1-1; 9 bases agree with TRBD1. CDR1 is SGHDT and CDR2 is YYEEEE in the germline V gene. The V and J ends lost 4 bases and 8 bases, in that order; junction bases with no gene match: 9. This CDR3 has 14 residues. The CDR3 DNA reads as TGTGCCAGCAGCCCCCCGGGACAGGGAGAAGAAGCTTTCTTT. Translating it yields CASSPPGQGEEAFF.

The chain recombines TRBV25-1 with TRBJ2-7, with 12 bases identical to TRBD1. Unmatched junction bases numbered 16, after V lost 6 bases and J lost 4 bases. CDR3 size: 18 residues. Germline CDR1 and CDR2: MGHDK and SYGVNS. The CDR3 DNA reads TGTGCCAGCAGAAGAGACCCGACCGGGACAGGGGGCACATACGAGCAGTACTTC. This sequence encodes CASRRDPTGTGGTYEQYF.

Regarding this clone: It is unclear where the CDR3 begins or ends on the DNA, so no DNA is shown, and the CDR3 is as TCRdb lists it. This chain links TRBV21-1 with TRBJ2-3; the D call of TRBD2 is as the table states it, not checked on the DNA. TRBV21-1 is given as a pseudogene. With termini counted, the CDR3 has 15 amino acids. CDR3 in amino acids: CASSKVGSGTDTQYF.

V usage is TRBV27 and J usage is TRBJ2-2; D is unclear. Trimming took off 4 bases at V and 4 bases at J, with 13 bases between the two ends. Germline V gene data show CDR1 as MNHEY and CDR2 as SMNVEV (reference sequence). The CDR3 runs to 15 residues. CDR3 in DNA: TGTGCCAGCAGTTCCCGTGGGCAGTTCACCGGGGAGCTGTTTTTT. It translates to CASSSRGQFTGELFF.

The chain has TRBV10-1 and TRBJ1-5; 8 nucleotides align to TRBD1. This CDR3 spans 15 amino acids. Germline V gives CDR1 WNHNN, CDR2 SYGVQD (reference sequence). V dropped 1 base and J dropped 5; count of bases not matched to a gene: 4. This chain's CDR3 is CASSEFRGPHQPQHF. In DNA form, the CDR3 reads TGCGCCAGCAGTGAGTTCAGGGGGCCACATCAGCCCCAGCATTTT.

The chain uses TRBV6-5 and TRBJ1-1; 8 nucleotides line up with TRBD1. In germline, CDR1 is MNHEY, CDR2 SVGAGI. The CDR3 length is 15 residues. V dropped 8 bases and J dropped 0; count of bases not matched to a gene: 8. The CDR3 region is CASYNRGAMNTEAFF. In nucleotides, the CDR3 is TGTGCCAGCTATAACAGGGGGGCCATGAACACTGAAGCTTTCTTT.

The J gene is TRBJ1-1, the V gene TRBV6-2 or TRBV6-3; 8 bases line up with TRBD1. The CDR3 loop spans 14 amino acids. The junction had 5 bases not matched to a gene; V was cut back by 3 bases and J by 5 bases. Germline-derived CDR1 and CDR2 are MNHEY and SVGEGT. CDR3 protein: CASSYRQGNTEAFF. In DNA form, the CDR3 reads TGTGCCAGCAGTTATCGACAGGGGAATACTGAAGCTTTCTTT.

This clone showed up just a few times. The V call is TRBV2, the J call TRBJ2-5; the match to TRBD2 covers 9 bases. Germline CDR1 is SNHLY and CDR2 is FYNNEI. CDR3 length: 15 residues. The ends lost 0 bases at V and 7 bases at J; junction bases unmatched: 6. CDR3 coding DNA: TGTGCCAGCAGTGAAGCTTTAGCGGGAGTGGGGACCCAGTACTTC. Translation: CASSEALAGVGTQYF.

DNA for the CDR3: TGTGCCAGCAGCTTCCCCGCAGATACGCAGTATTTT. Amino acid sequence: CASSFPADTQYF. This rearrangement joins TRBV7-3 to TRBJ2-3; D unresolved. The CDR3 length is 12 residues. CDR1 is SGHTA, CDR2 FQGTGA, per germline. The germline V and J ends were trimmed by 3 bases and 4 bases, with 5 bases remaining between them.

The CDR3 here is CARSSRDRDTGELFF. The CDR3, as DNA: TGTGCCAGAAGCTCCCGGGACAGGGATACCGGGGAGCTGTTTTTT. The chain couples TRBV5-3 to TRBJ2-2, with 9 bases lining up with TRBD1. TRBV5-3 is an ORF for which the function is uncertain. This CDR3 contains 15 residues. Trimming cost V 3 bases and J 5 bases; bases outside gene matches: 5.

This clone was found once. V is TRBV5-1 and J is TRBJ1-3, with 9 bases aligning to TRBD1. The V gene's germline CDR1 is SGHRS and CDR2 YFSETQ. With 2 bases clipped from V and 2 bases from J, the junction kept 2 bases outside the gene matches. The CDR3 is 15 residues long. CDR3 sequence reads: CASSLWTGAGNTIYF. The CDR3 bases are TGCGCCAGCAGCTTATGGACAGGGGCTGGAAACACCATATATTTT.

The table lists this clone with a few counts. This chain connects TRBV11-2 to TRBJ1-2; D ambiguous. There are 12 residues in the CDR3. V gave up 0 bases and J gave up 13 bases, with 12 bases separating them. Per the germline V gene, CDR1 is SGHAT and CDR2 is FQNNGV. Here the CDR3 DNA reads TGTGCCAGCAGCTTAGATCTTGCGCCGGGCACCTTC. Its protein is CASSLDLAPGTF.

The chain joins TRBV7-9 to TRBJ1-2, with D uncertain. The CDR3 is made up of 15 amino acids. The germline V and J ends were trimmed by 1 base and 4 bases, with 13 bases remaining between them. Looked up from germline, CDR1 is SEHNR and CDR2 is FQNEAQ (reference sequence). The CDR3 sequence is CASSLVRSGSYGYTF. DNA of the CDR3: TGTGCCAGCAGCTTAGTTCGATCCGGGTCCTATGGCTACACCTTC. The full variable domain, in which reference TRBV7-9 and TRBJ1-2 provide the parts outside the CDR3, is DTGVSQNPRHKITKRGQNVTFRCDPISEHNRLYWYRQTLGQGPEFLTYFQNEAQLEKSRLLSDRFSAERPKGSFSTLEIQRTEQGDSAMYLCASSLVRSGSYGYTFGSGTRLTVV.

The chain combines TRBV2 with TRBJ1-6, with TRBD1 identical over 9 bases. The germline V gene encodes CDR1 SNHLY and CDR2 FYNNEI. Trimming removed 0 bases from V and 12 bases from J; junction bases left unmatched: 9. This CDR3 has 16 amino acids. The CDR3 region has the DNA TGTGCCAGCAGTGAAGCCCCGGTGGGACAGGGCTTACCCCTCCACTTT. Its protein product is CASSEAPVGQGLPLHF. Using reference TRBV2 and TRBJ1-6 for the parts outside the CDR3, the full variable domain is EPEVTQTPSHQVTQMGQEVILRCVPISNHLYFYWYRQILGQKVEFLVSFYNNEISEKSEIFDDQFSVERPDGSNFTLKIRSTKLEDSAMYFCASSEAPVGQGLPLHFGNGTRLTVT.

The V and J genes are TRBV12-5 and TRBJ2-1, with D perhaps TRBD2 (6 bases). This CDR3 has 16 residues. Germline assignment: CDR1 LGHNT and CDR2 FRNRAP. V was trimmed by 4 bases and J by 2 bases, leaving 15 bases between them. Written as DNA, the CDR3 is TGTGCTAGTGGTTCTTATATCGGGGGTCCCTACAATGAGCAGTTCTTC. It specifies CASGSYIGGPYNEQFF. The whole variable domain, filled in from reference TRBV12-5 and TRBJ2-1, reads DARVTQTPRHKVTEMGQEVTMRCQPILGHNTVFWYRQTMMQGLELLAYFRNRAPLDDSGMPKDRFSAEMPDATLATLKIQPSEPRDSAVYFCASGSYIGGPYNEQFFGPGTRLTVL.

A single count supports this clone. The CDR3 DNA is TGTGCCGGGCCCGGAGGGGAGGGCAATGAGCAGTTCTTC. Residues: CAGPGGEGNEQFF. The chain uses TRBV2 and TRBJ2-1; TRBD2 matches at 7 bases. Germline-derived CDR1 and CDR2 are SNHLY and FYNNEI. J gave up 6 bases and V 11 bases, and 10 bases lay outside the gene matches. The CDR3 spans 13 residues.

The CDR3 here is CASSQASLNEKLFF. The CDR3 coding sequence is TGCGCCAGCAGCCAGGCCTCACTTAATGAAAAACTGTTTTTT. This chain connects TRBV4-3 to TRBJ1-4; D not resolved. V was shortened by 3 bases and J by 4 bases, with 9 bases between the two germline ends. This CDR3 spans 14 amino acids. CDR1 and CDR2 (germline): LGHNA, YSLEER.

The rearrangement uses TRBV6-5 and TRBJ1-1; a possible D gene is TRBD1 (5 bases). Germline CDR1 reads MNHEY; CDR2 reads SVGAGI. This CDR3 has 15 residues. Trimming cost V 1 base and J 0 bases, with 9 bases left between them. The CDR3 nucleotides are TGTGCCAGCAGTTACTGGGGCGGGATGAACACTGAAGCTTTCTTT. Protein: CASSYWGGMNTEAFF.

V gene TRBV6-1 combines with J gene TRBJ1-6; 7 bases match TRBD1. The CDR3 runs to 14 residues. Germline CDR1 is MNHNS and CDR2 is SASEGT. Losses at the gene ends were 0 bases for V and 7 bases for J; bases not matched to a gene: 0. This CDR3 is CASSEADRNSPLHF. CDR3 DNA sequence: TGTGCCAGCAGTGAAGCGGACAGGAATTCACCCCTCCACTTT.

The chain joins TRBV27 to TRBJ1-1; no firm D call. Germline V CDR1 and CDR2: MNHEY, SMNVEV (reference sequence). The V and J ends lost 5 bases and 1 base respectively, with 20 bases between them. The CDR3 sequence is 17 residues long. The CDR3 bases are TGTGCCAGCAGTGCTCAAATAATCCTCGGTACGAACACTGAAGCTTTCTTT. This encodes CASSAQIILGTNTEAFF.

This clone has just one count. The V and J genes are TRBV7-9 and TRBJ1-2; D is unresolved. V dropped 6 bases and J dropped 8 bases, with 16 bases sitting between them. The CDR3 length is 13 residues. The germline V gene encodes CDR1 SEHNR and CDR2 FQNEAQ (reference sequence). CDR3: CASRVGQLEGYTF. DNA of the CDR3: TGTGCCAGCAGGGTCGGGCAGCTTGAGGGCTACACCTTC.